The 32 T cell receptor beta chains below come from one sample, sequenced in a study of blood T cell repertoires in COVID-19. Profiled with immunoSEQ multiplex PCR; TCRdb holds only in-frame clones, not every one. Of approximately 490,000 clones listed, about nine tenths are singletons. Sequencing input: PBMCs or T cells enriched from blood (not recorded which). The receptors come from a woman aged 60-75 years who had recovered from COVID-19.

V and J are TRBV18 and TRBJ1-2, with D possibly TRBD1 on 5 matching bases. CDR3 length: 14 amino acids. Germline-derived CDR1 and CDR2 are KGHSH and LQKENI. V gave up 2 bases and J gave up 11 bases, with 18 bases separating them. The CDR3, as DNA: TGTGCCAGCTCACCATTGCAGGGCCCAGCAGATTACACCTTC. It encodes CASSPLQGPADYTF.

The rearrangement links TRBV5-1 to TRBJ1-6; a weak D match, TRBD1 (6 bases). Germline V CDR1 and CDR2: SGHRS, YFSETQ. The CDR3 is 15 residues long. Trimming left V 5 bases short and J 8 bases short, with 17 bases between. The CDR3 bases are TGCGCCAGCAGTCCGCTTACAGGGATTGATTCACCCCTCCACTTT. It specifies CASSPLTGIDSPLHF.

The CDR3 nucleotides are TGTGCCTGTGCGGGGGGGCCTCTCTACAATGAGCAGTTCTTC. This translates into CACAGGPLYNEQFF. The chain is built from TRBV30 and TRBJ2-1; 9 bases agree with TRBD2. V was clipped by 6 bases and J by 3 bases; unmatched bases: 6. Germline V gene data show CDR1 as GTSNPN and CDR2 as SVGIG (reference sequence). The CDR3 sequence is 14 residues long.

The rearrangement uses TRBV29-1 and TRBJ2-2; D gene uncertain. The V end lost 6 bases, the J end lost 3 bases, and 8 bases lay between the germline ends. Germline V gene lookup returns CDR1 SQVTM and CDR2 ANQGSEA. CDR3 size: 12 residues. CDR3 sequence (DNA): TGCAGCGTCGACCGGGACACCGGGGAGCTGTTTTTT. This encodes CSVDRDTGELFF.

V is TRBV7-2 and J is TRBJ2-3; 16 positions match TRBD2. This CDR3 has 15 residues. CDR1 is SGHTA, CDR2 FQGNSA, per germline. V trimming: 4 bases; J trimming: 6 bases; junction bases outside the gene matches: 1. CDR3 region: CASSSGLAGGDTQYF. In DNA form, the CDR3 reads TGTGCCAGCAGCTCGGGACTAGCGGGGGGGGATACGCAGTATTTT.

The chain carries TRBV6-5 and TRBJ2-3, with D perhaps matching TRBD2 (6 bases). CDR1 and CDR2 from the germline V gene are MNHEY and SVGAGI. The CDR3 runs 12 residues. With 4 bases removed from V and 8 bases from J, the gap between germline ends came to 10 bases. This CDR3 is CASSSARGTQYF. CDR3 bases: TGTGCCAGCAGTTCCGCGCGGGGTACGCAGTATTTT.

V usage is TRBV6-1 and J usage is TRBJ1-5, with 12 bases aligning to TRBD1. V dropped 3 bases and J dropped 6; count of bases not matched to a gene: 6. This CDR3 has 16 residues. Germline CDR1 reads MNHNS; CDR2 reads SASEGT. The CDR3 here is CASSDGGTGGLQPQHF. The CDR3 region has the DNA TGTGCCAGCAGTGACGGCGGGACAGGGGGCCTTCAGCCCCAGCATTTT.

The chain uses TRBV7-8 and TRBJ1-1; D uncertain. The CDR3 consists of 14 residues. Germline values: CDR1 SGHVS, CDR2 FQNEAQ. Trimming stripped 3 bases from V and 3 bases from J, with 11 bases between. For the CDR3, the DNA is TGTGCCAGCAGCTTTTTGCCGGTAGACACTGAAGCTTTCTTT. Protein product: CASSFLPVDTEAFF.

J is TRBJ2-4 and V is TRBV15, with D unclear. Germline V gene sequence: CDR1 LNHNV, CDR2 YYDKDF (reference sequence). V lost 0 bases to trimming and J lost 0 bases, with 6 bases between them. There are 15 residues in the CDR3. Written as DNA, the CDR3 is TGTGCCACCAGCAGAGATCACATAGCCAAAAACATTCAGTACTTC. It specifies CATSRDHIAKNIQYF.

The V call is TRBV19, the J call TRBJ1-1; D remains ambiguous. Looked up from germline, CDR1 is LNHDA and CDR2 is SQIVND (reference sequence). The CDR3 spans 14 residues. V was trimmed by 1 base and J by 1 base, leaving 7 bases between them. The CDR3 loop is CASSIAITNTEAFF. The CDR3 bases are TGTGCCAGTAGTATAGCTATCACGAACACTGAAGCTTTCTTT. The full variable domain, its missing parts supplied by reference TRBV19 and TRBJ1-1, is DGGITQSPKYLFRKEGQNVTLSCEQNLNHDAMYWYRQDPGQGLRLIYYSQIVNDFQKGDIAEGYSVSREKKESFPLTVTSAQKNPTAFYLCASSIAITNTEAFFGQGTRLTVV.

V gene TRBV11-2 combines with J gene TRBJ2-7; TRBD1 is a possible D gene (6 bases). Trimming took 6 bases from V and 1 from J, leaving 16 bases between them. The V gene's germline CDR1 is SGHAT and CDR2 FQNNGV. The CDR3 spans 15 residues. CDR3 protein: CASSHSGTLSYEQYV. The CDR3 DNA reads TGTGCCAGCAGTCATTCCGGGACACTTTCCTACGAGCAGTACGTC.

This sequence joins TRBV28 and TRBJ1-6; tentative D call: TRBD1 (6 bases). This CDR3 is built from 15 residues. Trimming shortened V by 7 bases and J by 6 bases, and 16 bases separated the two germline ends. Germline values: CDR1 MDHEN, CDR2 SYDVKM. CDR3 sequence: CASTTKTGSNSPLHF. CDR3 DNA sequence: TGTGCCAGCACCACCAAGACAGGATCTAATTCACCCCTCCACTTT.

The chain combines TRBV19 with TRBJ1-3, with a weak D call TRBD1 (6 bases). In germline, CDR1 is LNHDA, CDR2 SQIVND (reference sequence). Trimming pared 3 bases from V and 0 bases from J, leaving 12 bases between. The CDR3 runs to 16 residues. The CDR3 bases are TGTGCCAGTAGTATCCAAGGGGGAAGCTCTGGAAACACCATATATTTT. As protein: CASSIQGGSSGNTIYF.

The gene calls are TRBV19 and TRBJ1-2, with TRBD1 matching over 7 bases. The germline V gene has CDR1 LNHDA and CDR2 SQIVND (reference sequence). The CDR3 consists of 13 residues. V was pared by 5 bases and J by 4 bases, with 4 bases of the junction left unmatched. The CDR3 bases are TGTGCCAGTAGTTTGGGACAGATCTATGGCTACACCTTC. Protein product: CASSLGQIYGYTF.

CDR3 coding DNA: TGTGCCAGCAGCTTAGCGGGTACCAACTATGGCTACACCTTC. Protein sequence: CASSLAGTNYGYTF. The chain recombines TRBV11-2 with TRBJ1-2, with D unresolved. The CDR3 is 14 amino acids. Trimming cost V 1 base and J 2 bases, with 8 bases left between them. CDR1 and CDR2 (germline): SGHAT, FQNNGV. The variable domain in full, with the rest retrieved from reference TRBV11-2 and TRBJ1-2, is EAGVAQSPRYKIIEKRQSVAFWCNPISGHATLYWYQQILGQGPKLLIQFQNNGVVDDSQLPKDRFSAERLKGVDSTLKIQPAKLEDSAVYLCASSLAGTNYGYTFGSGTRLTVV.

J is TRBJ2-7 and V is TRBV2; 14 bases fit TRBD2. The trim removed 4 bases at V and 7 bases at J, leaving 3 bases unmatched. This CDR3 contains 14 residues. Germline V gives CDR1 SNHLY, CDR2 FYNNEI. This CDR3 reads CASSGLAGGQEQYV. In nucleotides, the CDR3 is TGTGCCAGCAGTGGACTAGCGGGGGGGCAAGAGCAGTACGTC.

The V call is TRBV29-1, the J call TRBJ2-1, with 9 positions matching TRBD2. This CDR3 is 16 amino acids long. J was trimmed by 0 bases and V by 0 bases; bases with no gene match: 3. Germline lookup yields CDR1 SQVTM and CDR2 ANQGSEA. CDR3 DNA sequence: TGCAGCGTTGAAGAAGGGACTAGCAACTCCTACAATGAGCAGTTCTTC. Encoded protein: CSVEEGTSNSYNEQFF.

The rearrangement joins TRBV19 to TRBJ1-5, with 9 bases lining up with TRBD1. V shed 7 bases, J shed 3 bases, and the junction held 10 bases outside the gene matches. The CDR3 extends over 16 amino acids. Germline CDR1 reads LNHDA; CDR2 reads SQIVND (reference sequence). The CDR3 nucleotides read TGTGCCAGTAAGTCAACGGGGACAGGGTCCAATCAGCCCCAGCATTTT. This encodes CASKSTGTGSNQPQHF.

Turning to this clone: At the DNA level, this CDR3 is encoded by other sequences in the same sample as well. This chain connects TRBV7-6 to TRBJ2-2; possibly TRBD1 for D (5 bases). Per germline, CDR1 SGHVS and CDR2 FNYEAQ. Trimming pared 5 bases from V and 4 bases from J, leaving 8 bases between. The CDR3 consists of 13 residues. CDR3 sequence: CASSPDSTGELFF. The DNA of the CDR3 is TGTGCCAGCAGCCCTGACAGCACCGGGGAGCTGTTTTTT.

The chain couples TRBV9 to TRBJ2-2; TRBD2 matches 9 bases. Trimming took 2 bases from V and 6 from J; bases not matched to a gene: 20. The CDR3 runs to 20 residues. Looked up from germline, CDR1 is SGDLS and CDR2 is YYNGEE. For the CDR3, the DNA is TGTGCCAGCAGCGTTGATCATAGGACTAGCGAAGGGGATTTACCCGGGGAGCTGTTTTTT. This codes for CASSVDHRTSEGDLPGELFF.

This sequence joins TRBV2 and TRBJ1-4; 8 bases fit TRBD1. The V segment lost 1 base and the J segment 7 bases; nucleotides outside the gene matches: 11. CDR1 and CDR2 from the germline V gene are SNHLY and FYNNEI. This CDR3 has 17 residues. Here the CDR3 DNA reads TGTGCCAGCAGTGAAGAATGGGGCACAGGGGGTATTGAAAAACTGTTTTTT. Amino acid sequence: CASSEEWGTGGIEKLFF.

A single count supports this clone. The CDR3 reads CASSLRTGDGYTF. Written as DNA, the CDR3 is TGTGCCAGCAGCCTACGGACAGGGGACGGCTACACCTTC. This chain connects TRBV4-2 to TRBJ1-2; 9 nucleotides agree with TRBD1. Germline V CDR1 and CDR2: LGHNA, YNFKEQ. CDR3 length equals 13 residues. Trimming cost V 4 bases and J 8 bases; bases outside gene matches: 5.

This rearrangement joins TRBV27 to TRBJ1-5; TRBD1 might be the D (6 bases). V was pared by 6 bases and J by 4 bases, with 13 bases between. CDR1 MNHEY and CDR2 SMNVEV come from the germline V gene (reference sequence). This CDR3 comprises 14 residues. CDR3 bases: TGTGCCAGCAGCCGTACAGGGCCAAATCAGCCCCAGCATTTT. Amino acids: CASSRTGPNQPQHF.

There are a few counts of this clone. This sequence joins TRBV15 and TRBJ1-3; TRBD1 matches at 11 bases. This CDR3 is built from 17 residues. Germline V gene data show CDR1 as LNHNV and CDR2 as YYDKDF (reference sequence). Trimming at V came to 1 base and at J to 4 bases, leaving 6 bases not matched to a gene. The CDR3 here is CATSRGRTGGVGNTIYF. The CDR3 nucleotides are TGTGCCACCAGCAGAGGTCGGACAGGGGGCGTAGGAAACACCATATATTTT.

The rearrangement uses TRBV6-5 and TRBJ1-2, with 7 bases aligning to TRBD1. The CDR3 extends over 15 amino acids. Looked up from germline, CDR1 is MNHEY and CDR2 is SVGAGI. V lost 2 bases and J lost 8; bases outside the gene matches: 11. CDR3 sequence (DNA): TGTGCCAGCAGTTACGGGGACAGCACTAGCGGGGGCTACACCTTC. Protein: CASSYGDSTSGGYTF.

The chain couples TRBV6-5 to TRBJ2-7; no definite D call. Germline V gene lookup returns CDR1 MNHEY and CDR2 SVGAGI. The CDR3 consists of 14 residues. V lost 6 bases, J lost 5 bases, and 17 bases lay in between. The CDR3 reads CASSKLTEVNEQYV. The CDR3 DNA follows: TGTGCCAGCAGCAAGCTGACCGAGGTCAACGAGCAGTACGTC.

The V call is TRBV5-1, the J call TRBJ2-1, with 12 nucleotides matching TRBD2. The CDR3 sequence is 16 residues long. Looked up from germline, CDR1 is SGHRS and CDR2 is YFSETQ. V shed 4 bases, J shed 5 bases, and the junction held 7 bases outside the gene matches. CDR3 coding DNA: TGCGCCAGCAGCATCTGGACTAGCGGGGACCACAATGAGCAGTTCTTC. It specifies CASSIWTSGDHNEQFF.

V gene TRBV6-2 or TRBV6-3 combines with J gene TRBJ2-1, with 11 bases lining up with TRBD2. Per germline, CDR1 MNHEY and CDR2 SVGEGT. This CDR3 has 16 amino acids. V was clipped by 6 bases and J by 16 bases; unmatched bases: 20. The CDR3 nucleotides read TGTGCCAGCAGCACCAGTCCACCCCCTACTAGCGGGGGTCAATTCTTC. Translating it yields CASSTSPPPTSGGQFF.

The V and J genes are TRBV18 and TRBJ2-3; unclear D gene. CDR3 length equals 15 residues. Per germline, CDR1 KGHSH and CDR2 LQKENI. V dropped 3 bases and J dropped 2 bases, with 12 bases sitting between them. The CDR3 nucleotides read TGTGCCAGCTCACCGAAACCGACTGCCACAGATACGCAGTATTTT. Its translation: CASSPKPTATDTQYF.

This chain uses TRBV6-5 with TRBJ2-3; D is unclear. CDR1 MNHEY and CDR2 SVGAGI come from the germline V gene. V lost 0 bases and J 9 bases, leaving 10 bases between the germline ends. The CDR3 loop spans 13 amino acids. This chain's CDR3 is CASSYSQLGTQYF. Written as DNA, the CDR3 is TGTGCCAGCAGTTACTCACAGCTCGGCACGCAGTATTTT.

The chain combines TRBV19 with TRBJ1-6; 7 nucleotides agree with TRBD1. The CDR3 extends over 13 amino acids. The trim removed 4 bases at V and 10 bases at J, leaving 4 bases unmatched. CDR1 and CDR2 from the germline V gene are LNHDA and SQIVND (reference sequence). CDR3 residues: CASSNTGDSPLHF. The CDR3 coding sequence is TGTGCCAGTAGTAACACAGGGGACTCACCCCTCCACTTT.

The CDR3 sequence: CASSQDLWTGRGGYTF. In DNA form, the CDR3 reads TGCGCCAGCAGCCAAGATTTATGGACAGGAAGAGGTGGCTACACCTTC. This chain uses TRBV4-1 with TRBJ1-2; 7 nucleotides match TRBD1. V shed 0 bases, J shed 7 bases, and the junction held 11 bases outside the gene matches. This CDR3 is 16 amino acids long. Per germline, CDR1 MGHRA and CDR2 YSYEKL.